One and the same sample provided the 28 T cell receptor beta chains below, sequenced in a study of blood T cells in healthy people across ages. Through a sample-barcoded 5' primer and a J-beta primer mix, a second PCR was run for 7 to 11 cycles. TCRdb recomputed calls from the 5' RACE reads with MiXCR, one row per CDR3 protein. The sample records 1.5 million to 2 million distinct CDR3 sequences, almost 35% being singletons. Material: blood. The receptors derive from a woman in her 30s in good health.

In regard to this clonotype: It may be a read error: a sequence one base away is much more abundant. The CDR3 loop reads CSAGQTDNEQYF. The DNA of the CDR3 is TGCAGCGCTGGACAGACAGACAATGAGCAGTACTTC. V gene TRBV29-1 combines with J gene TRBJ2-5; TRBD1 might be the D (6 bases). The CDR3 totals 12 residues. Per the germline V gene, CDR1 is SQVTM and CDR2 is ANQGSEA. V shed 7 bases and J shed 11 bases, with 20 bases lying between them.

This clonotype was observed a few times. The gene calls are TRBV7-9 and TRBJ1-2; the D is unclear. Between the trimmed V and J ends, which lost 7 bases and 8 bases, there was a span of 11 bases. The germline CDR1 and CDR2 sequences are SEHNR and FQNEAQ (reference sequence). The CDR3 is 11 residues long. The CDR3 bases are TGTGCCAGCACCGAGGGTGGGGGCTACACCTTC. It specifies CASTEGGGYTF.

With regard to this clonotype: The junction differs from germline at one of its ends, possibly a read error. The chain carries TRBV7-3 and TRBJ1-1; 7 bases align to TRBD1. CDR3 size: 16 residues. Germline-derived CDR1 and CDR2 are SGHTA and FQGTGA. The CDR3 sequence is CASSTSRTGFGTQAFF. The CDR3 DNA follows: TGTGCCAGCAGCACAAGTAGGACAGGTTTCGGCACTCAAGCTTTCTTT.

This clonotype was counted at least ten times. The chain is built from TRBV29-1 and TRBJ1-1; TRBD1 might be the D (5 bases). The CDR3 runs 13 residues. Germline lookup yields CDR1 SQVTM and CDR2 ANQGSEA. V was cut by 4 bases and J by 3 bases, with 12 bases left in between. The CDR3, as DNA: TGCAGCGTTGGGGGCGGGAGAGACACTGAAGCTTTCTTT. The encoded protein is CSVGGGRDTEAFF.

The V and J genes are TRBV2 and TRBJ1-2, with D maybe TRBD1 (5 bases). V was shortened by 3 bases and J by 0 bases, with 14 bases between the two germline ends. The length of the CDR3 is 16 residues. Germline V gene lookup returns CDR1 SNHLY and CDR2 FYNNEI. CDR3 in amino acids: CASSEIKAGSNYGYTF. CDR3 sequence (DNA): TGTGCCAGCAGTGAGATCAAGGCAGGGTCTAACTATGGCTACACCTTC. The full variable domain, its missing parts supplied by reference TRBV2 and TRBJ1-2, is EPEVTQTPSHQVTQMGQEVILRCVPISNHLYFYWYRQILGQKVEFLVSFYNNEISEKSEIFDDQFSVERPDGSNFTLKIRSTKLEDSAMYFCASSEIKAGSNYGYTFGSGTRLTVV.

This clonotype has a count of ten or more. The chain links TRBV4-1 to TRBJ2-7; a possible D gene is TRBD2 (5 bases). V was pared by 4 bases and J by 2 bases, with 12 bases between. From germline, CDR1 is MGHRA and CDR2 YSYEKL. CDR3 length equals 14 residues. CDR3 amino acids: CASSPRESAYEQYF. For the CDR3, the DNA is TGCGCCAGCAGCCCTAGGGAGTCAGCCTACGAGCAGTACTTC.

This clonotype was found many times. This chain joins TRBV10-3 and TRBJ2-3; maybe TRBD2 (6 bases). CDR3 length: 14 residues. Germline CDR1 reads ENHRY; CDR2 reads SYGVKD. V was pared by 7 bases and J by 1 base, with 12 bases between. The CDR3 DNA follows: TGTGCCATCACCCCAGGGAGGCGCACAGATACGCAGTATTTT. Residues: CAITPGRRTDTQYF.

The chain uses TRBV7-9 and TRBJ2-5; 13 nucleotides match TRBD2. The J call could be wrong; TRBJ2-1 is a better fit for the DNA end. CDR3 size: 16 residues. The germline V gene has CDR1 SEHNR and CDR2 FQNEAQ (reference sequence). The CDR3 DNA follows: TGTGCCAGCAGCATGGGACTAGCGGGACTCCAAGAGACCCAGTTCTTC. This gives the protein CASSMGLAGLQETQFF.

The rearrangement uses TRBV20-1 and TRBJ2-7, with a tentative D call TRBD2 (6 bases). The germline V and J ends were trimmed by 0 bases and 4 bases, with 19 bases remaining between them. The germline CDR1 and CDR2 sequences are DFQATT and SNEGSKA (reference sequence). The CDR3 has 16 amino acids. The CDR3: CSARDLYWRDDYEQYF. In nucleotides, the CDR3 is TGCAGTGCTAGAGACCTCTATTGGAGGGACGATTACGAGCAGTACTTC.

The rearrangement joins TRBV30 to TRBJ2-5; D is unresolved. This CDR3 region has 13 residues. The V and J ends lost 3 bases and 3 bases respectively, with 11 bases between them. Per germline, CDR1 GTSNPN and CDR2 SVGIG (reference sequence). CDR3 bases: TGTGCCTGGAGCGATCCAGAGAAAGAGACCCAGTACTTC. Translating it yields CAWSDPEKETQYF.

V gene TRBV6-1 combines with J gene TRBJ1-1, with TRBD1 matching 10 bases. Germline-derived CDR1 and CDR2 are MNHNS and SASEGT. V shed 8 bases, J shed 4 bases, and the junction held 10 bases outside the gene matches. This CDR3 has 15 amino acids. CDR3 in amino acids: CASLDRGRRGTEAFF. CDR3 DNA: TGTGCCAGCCTCGACAGGGGGCGAAGGGGCACTGAAGCTTTCTTT.

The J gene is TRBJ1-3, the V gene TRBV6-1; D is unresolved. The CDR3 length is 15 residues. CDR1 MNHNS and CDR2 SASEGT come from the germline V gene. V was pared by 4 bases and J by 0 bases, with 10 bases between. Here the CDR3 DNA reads TGTGCCAGCAGTGGAGGGCGGAGCTCTGGAAACACCATATATTTT. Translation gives CASSGGRSSGNTIYF.

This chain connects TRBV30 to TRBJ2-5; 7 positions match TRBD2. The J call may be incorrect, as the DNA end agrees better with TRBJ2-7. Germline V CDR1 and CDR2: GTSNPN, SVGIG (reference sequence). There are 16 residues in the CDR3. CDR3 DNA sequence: TGTGCCTGGAGTGTACTCCACGGGAGGCGGGCCTACGAGCAGTACTTC. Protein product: CAWSVLHGRRAYEQYF.

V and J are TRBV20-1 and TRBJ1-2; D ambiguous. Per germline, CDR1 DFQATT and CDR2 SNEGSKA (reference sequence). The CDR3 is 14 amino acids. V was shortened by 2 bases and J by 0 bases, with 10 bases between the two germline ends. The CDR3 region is CSARSPRANYGYTF. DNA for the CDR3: TGCAGTGCTAGATCCCCCAGAGCTAACTATGGCTACACCTTC.

DNA of the CDR3: TGTGCCAGCAGTAAGGGGACAGGGGGTTTCCACGAGCAGTACTTC. Protein: CASSKGTGGFHEQYF. V gene TRBV27 combines with J gene TRBJ2-4, with TRBD1 matching over 11 bases. The assigned J gene may be wrong: the sequence end matches TRBJ2-7 better. CDR1 MNHEY and CDR2 SMNVEV come from the germline V gene (reference sequence). The CDR3 runs to 15 residues.

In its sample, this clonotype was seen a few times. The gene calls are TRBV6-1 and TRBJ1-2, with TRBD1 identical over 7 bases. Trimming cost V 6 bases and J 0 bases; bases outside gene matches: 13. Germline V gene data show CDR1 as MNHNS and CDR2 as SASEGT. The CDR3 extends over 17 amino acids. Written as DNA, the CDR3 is TGTGCCAGCAGCTCCTGGGACAGCGACCGGGCTAACTATGGCTACACCTTC. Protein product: CASSSWDSDRANYGYTF.

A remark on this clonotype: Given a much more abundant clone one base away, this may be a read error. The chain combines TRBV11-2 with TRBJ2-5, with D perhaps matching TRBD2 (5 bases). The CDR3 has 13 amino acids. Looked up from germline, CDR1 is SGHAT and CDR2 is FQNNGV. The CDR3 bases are TGTGCCAACAGCCAGCGAAGGGAGGAGACCCAGTACTTC. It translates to CANSQRREETQYF. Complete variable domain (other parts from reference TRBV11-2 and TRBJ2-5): EAGVAQSPRYKIIEKRQSVAFWCNPISGHATLYWYQQILGQGPKLLIQFQNNGVVDDSQLPKDRFSAERLKGVDSTLKIQPAKLEDSAVYLCANSQRREETQYFGPGTRLLVL.

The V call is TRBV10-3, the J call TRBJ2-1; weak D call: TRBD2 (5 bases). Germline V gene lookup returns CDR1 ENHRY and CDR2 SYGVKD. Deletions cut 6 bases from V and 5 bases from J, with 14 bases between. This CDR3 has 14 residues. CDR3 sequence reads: CAISPGPGDNEQFF. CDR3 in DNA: TGTGCCATCAGCCCCGGACCCGGGGACAATGAGCAGTTCTTC.

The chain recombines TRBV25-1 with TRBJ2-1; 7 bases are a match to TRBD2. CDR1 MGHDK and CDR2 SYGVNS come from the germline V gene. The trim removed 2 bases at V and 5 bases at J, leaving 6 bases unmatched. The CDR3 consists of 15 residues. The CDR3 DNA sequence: TGTGCCAGCAGTGAAGTTGGGCTAGCGGACAATGAGCAGTTCTTC. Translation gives CASSEVGLADNEQFF.

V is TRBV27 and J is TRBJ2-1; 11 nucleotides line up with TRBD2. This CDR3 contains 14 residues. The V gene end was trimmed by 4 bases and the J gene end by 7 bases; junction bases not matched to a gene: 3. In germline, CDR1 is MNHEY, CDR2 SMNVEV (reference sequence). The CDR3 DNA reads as TGTGCCAGCAGTTCCTGGACTAGCGGGAATGAGCAGTTCTTC. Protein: CASSSWTSGNEQFF.

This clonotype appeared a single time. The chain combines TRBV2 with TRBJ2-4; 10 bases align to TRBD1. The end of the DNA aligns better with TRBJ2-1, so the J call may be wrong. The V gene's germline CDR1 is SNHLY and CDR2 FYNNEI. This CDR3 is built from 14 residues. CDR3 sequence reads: CASRAVGQGGKQFF. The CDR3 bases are TGTGCCAGCAGAGCAGTTGGACAGGGGGGTAAGCAGTTCTTC.

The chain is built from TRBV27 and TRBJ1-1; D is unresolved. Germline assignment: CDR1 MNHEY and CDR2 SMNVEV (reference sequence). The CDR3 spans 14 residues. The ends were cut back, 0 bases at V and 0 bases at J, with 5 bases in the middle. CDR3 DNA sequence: TGTGCCAGCAGTTTATCCGCTGTGAACACTGAAGCTTTCTTT. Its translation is CASSLSAVNTEAFF.

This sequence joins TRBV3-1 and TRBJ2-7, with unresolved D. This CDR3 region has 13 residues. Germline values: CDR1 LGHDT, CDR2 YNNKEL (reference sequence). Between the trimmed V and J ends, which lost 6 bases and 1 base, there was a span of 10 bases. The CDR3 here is CASSFDKSYEQYF. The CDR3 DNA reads TGTGCCAGCAGTTTTGACAAATCCTACGAGCAGTACTTC.

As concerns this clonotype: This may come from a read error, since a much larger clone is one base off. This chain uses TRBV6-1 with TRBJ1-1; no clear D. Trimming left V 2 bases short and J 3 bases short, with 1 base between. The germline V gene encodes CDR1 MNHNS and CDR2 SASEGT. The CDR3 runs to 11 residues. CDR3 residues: CASSEHTEAFF. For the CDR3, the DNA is TGTGCCAGCAGTGAACACACTGAAGCTTTCTTT.

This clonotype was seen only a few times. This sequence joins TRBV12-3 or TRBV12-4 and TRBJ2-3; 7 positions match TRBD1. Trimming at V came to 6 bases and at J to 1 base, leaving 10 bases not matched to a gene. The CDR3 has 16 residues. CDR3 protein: CASRTTGLLGTDTQYF. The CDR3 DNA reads TGTGCCAGCAGGACGACAGGGCTGCTCGGCACAGATACGCAGTATTTT.

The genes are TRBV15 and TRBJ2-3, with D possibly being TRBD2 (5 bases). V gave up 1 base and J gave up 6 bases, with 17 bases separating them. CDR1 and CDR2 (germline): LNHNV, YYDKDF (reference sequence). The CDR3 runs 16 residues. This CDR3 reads CATSRGTGSLWDTQYF. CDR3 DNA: TGTGCCACCAGCAGAGGAACGGGATCCCTCTGGGATACGCAGTATTTT.

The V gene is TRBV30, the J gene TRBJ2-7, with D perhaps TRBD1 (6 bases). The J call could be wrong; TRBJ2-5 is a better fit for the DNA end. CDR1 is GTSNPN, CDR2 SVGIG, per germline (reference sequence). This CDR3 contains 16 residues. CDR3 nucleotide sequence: TGTGCCTGGAGCCCCGGACAGTCCTATTGGGTCGAGACCCAGTACTTC. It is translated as CAWSPGQSYWVETQYF.

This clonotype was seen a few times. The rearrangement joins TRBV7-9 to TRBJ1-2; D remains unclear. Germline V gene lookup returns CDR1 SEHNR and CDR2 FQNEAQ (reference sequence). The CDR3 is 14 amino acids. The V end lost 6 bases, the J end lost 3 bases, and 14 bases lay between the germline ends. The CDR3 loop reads CASSQTRGDYGYTF. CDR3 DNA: TGTGCCAGCAGTCAGACTCGTGGAGACTATGGCTACACCTTC. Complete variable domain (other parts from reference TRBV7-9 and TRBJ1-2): DTGVSQNPRHKITKRGQNVTFRCDPISEHNRLYWYRQTLGQGPEFLTYFQNEAQLEKSRLLSDRFSAERPKGSFSTLEIQRTEQGDSAMYLCASSQTRGDYGYTFGSGTRLTVV.